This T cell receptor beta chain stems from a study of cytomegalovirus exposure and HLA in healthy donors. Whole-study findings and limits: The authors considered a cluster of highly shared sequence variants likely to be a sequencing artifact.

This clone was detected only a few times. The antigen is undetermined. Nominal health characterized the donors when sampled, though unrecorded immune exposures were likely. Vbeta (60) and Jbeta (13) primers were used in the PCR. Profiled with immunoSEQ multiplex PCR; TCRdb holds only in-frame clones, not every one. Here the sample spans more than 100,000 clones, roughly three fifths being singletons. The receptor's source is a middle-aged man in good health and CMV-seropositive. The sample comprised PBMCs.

CDR3 nucleotide sequence: TGTGCCAGCAGCGGATCGGGAGCCACAGATACGCAGTATTTT. Translated: CASSGSGATDTQYF. V gene TRBV9 combines with J gene TRBJ2-3; D may be TRBD2 (6 bases). The CDR3 runs 14 residues. The V and J ends lost 3 bases and 2 bases respectively, with 10 bases between them. The germline V gene encodes CDR1 SGDLS and CDR2 YYNGEE.